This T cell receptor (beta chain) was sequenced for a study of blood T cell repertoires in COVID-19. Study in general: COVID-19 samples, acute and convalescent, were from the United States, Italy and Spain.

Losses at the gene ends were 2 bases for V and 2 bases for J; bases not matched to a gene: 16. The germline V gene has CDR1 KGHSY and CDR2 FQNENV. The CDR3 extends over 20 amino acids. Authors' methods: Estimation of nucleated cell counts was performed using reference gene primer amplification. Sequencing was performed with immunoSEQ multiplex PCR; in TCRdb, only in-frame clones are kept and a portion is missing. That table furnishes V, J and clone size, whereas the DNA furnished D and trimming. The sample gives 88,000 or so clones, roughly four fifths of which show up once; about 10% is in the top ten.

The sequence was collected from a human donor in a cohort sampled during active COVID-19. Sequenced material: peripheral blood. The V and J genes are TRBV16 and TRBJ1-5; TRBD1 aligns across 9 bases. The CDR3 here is CASSQQRGITGGVGNQPQHF. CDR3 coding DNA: TGTGCCAGCAGCCAACAAAGGGGCATTACAGGGGGCGTTGGCAATCAGCCCCAGCATTTT.